This TCR beta chain was retrieved from a study of blood T cell repertoires in COVID-19. The germline CDR1 and CDR2 sequences are SGHRS and YFSETQ. Trimming left V 1 base short and J 3 bases short, with 5 bases between. The CDR3 runs to 12 residues. Per the original methods: Scientists estimated how many nucleated cells there were by amplifying reference gene primers. Repertoires were generated with immunoSEQ multiplex PCR, while TCRdb's copy carries only in-frame clones and drops some. Clone size and the V and J calls come from that table; the DNA yielded D and trimming. The table shows over 140,000 clones, with approximately 84% occurring only once.

Sequenced input: peripheral blood. The rearrangement uses TRBV5-1 and TRBJ2-7; D is possibly TRBD2 (5 bases). The receptor's source is a woman in her sixties with acute or convalescent COVID-19. The DNA of the CDR3 is TGCGCCAGCAGCTTGACTAGCTACGAGCAGTACTTC. It encodes CASSLTSYEQYF.